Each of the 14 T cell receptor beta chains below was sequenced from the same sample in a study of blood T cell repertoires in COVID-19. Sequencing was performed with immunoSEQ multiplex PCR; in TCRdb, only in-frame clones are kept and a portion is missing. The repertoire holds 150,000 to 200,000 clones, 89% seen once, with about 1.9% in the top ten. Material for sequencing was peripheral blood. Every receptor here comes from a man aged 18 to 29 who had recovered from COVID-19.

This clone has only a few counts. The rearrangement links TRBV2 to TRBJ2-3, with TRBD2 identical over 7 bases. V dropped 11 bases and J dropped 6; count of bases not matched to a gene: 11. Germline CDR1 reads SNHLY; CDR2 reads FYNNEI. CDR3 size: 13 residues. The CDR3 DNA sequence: TGTGCCGGGAGGTCGGGAGGAGGTGATACGCAGTATTTT. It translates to CAGRSGGGDTQYF.

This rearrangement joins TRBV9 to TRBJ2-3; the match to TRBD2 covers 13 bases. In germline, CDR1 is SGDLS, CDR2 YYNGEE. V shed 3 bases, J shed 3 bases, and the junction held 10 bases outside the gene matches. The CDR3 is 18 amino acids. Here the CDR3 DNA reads TGTGCCAGCAGCGCCGACACTAGCGGGAGGGCCGGAACAGATACGCAGTATTTT. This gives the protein CASSADTSGRAGTDTQYF.

Here the CDR3 reads CASRGSATGTTDTQYF. In DNA, the CDR3 is TGCGCCAGCAGGGGGTCCGCGACAGGGACCACAGATACGCAGTATTTT. The genes are TRBV5-1 and TRBJ2-3, with 7 nucleotides matching TRBD1. CDR1 and CDR2 from the germline V gene are SGHRS and YFSETQ. This CDR3 spans 16 amino acids. Losses at the gene ends were 5 bases for V and 2 bases for J; bases not matched to a gene: 11.

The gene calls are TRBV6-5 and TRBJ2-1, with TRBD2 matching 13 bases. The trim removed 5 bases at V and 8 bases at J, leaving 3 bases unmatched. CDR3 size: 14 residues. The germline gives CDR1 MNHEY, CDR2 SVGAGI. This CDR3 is CASSRTSGSHEQFF. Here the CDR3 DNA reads TGTGCCAGCAGTCGGACTAGCGGGAGCCATGAGCAGTTCTTC.

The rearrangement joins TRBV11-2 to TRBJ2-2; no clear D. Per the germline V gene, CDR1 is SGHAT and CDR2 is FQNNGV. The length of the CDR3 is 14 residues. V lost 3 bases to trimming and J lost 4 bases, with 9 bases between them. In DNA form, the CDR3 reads TGTGCCAGCAGCTTCTTCGTCGGCACCGGGGAGCTGTTTTTT. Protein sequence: CASSFFVGTGELFF.

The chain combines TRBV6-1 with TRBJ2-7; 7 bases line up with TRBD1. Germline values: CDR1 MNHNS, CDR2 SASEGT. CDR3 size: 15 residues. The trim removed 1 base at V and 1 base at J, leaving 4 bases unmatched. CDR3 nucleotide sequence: TGTGCCAGCAGTGAAGTCGGCAGGGGGTCCTACGAGCAGTACTTC. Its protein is CASSEVGRGSYEQYF.

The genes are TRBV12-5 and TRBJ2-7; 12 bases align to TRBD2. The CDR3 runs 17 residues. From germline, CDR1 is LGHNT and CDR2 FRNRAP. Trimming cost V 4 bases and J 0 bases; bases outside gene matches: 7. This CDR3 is CASGSPLAGGGSYEQYF. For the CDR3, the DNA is TGTGCTAGTGGTTCGCCTCTAGCGGGAGGGGGCTCCTACGAGCAGTACTTC.

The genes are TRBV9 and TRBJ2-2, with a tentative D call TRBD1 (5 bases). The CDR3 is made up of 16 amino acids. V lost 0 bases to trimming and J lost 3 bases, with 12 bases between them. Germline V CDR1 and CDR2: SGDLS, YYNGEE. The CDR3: CASSVDVGPDTGELFF. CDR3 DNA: TGTGCCAGCAGCGTAGACGTGGGGCCCGACACCGGGGAGCTGTTTTTT.

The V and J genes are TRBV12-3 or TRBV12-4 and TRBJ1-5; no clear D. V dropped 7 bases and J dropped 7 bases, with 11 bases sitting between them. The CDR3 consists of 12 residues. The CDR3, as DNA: TGTGCCAGCACCCAAGCGGGACAGCCCCAGCATTTT. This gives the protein CASTQAGQPQHF.

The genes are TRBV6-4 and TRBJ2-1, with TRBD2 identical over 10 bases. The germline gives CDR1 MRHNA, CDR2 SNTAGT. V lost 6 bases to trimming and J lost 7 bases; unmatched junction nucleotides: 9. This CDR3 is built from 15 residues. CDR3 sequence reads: CASSVLAGASNEQFF. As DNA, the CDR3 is TGTGCCAGCAGCGTCCTAGCGGGAGCCTCTAATGAGCAGTTCTTC.

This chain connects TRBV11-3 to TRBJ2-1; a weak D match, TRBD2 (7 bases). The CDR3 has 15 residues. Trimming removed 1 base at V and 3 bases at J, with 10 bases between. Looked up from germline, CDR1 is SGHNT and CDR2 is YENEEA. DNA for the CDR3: TGTGCCAGCAGCTTAGGGGGGGGCGTCTACAATGAGCAGTTCTTC. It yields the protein CASSLGGGVYNEQFF.

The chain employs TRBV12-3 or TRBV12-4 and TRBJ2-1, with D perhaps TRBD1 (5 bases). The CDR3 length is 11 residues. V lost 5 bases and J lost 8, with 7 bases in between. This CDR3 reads CASSGAYEQFF. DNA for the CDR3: TGTGCCAGCAGTGGGGCCTATGAGCAGTTCTTC.

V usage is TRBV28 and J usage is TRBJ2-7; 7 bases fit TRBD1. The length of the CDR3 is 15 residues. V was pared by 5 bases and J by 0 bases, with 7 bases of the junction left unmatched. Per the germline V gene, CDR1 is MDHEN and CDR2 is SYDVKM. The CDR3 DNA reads TGTGCCAGCAGTGACTGGGGGACAGTCTCCTACGAGCAGTACTTC. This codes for CASSDWGTVSYEQYF.

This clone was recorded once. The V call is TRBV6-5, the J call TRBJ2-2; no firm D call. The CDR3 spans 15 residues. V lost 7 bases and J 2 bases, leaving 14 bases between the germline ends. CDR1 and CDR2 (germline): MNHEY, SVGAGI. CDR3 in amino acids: CASTQDTTNTGELFF. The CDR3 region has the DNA TGTGCCAGCACCCAAGACACGACAAACACCGGGGAGCTGTTTTTT.